Presented here are 27 T cell receptor beta chains from one specimen sequenced in a study of cytomegalovirus exposure and HLA in healthy donors. PCR used 60 Vbeta primers and 13 Jbeta primers. Profiling relied on immunoSEQ multiplex PCR, and the TCRdb table lists in-frame clones only, not all of them. The table lists approximately 160,000 clones, around 80% of them singletons. Sequencing input: PBMCs. These receptors were collected from a woman aged 45 to 65 in good health and CMV-seropositive.

V usage is TRBV9 and J usage is TRBJ1-2, with 9 bases lining up with TRBD1. Germline CDR1 and CDR2: SGDLS and YYNGEE. The CDR3 loop spans 16 amino acids. The V segment lost 4 bases and the J segment 4 bases; nucleotides outside the gene matches: 11. The chain's CDR3 is CASSPRGGTGLYGYTF. CDR3 bases: TGTGCCAGCAGCCCGCGGGGAGGGACAGGGCTCTATGGCTACACCTTC.

This chain joins TRBV5-4 and TRBJ2-1; unclear D gene. V shed 0 bases and J shed 0 bases, with 4 bases lying between them. Germline CDR1 reads SGHNT; CDR2 reads YYREEE (reference sequence). The CDR3 is made up of 14 amino acids. The CDR3 is CASSLGSSYNEQFF. In DNA form, the CDR3 reads TGTGCCAGCAGCTTGGGCAGCTCCTACAATGAGCAGTTCTTC.

This clone came up a few times. The V call is TRBV14, the J call TRBJ2-2, with 8 bases matching TRBD2. The CDR3 is made up of 16 amino acids. Trimming took 1 base from V and 2 from J; bases not matched to a gene: 3. The V gene's germline CDR1 is SGHDN and CDR2 FVKESK. CDR3 loop: CASSQGGGPNTGELFF. The CDR3 DNA is TGTGCCAGCAGCCAAGGCGGGGGGCCAAACACCGGGGAGCTGTTTTTT.

This clone was picked up a small number of times. The chain joins TRBV7-6 to TRBJ2-1; 8 nucleotides match TRBD2. Germline-derived CDR1 and CDR2 are SGHVS and FNYEAQ. The CDR3 is 14 amino acids. The V gene end was trimmed by 4 bases and the J gene end by 8 bases; junction bases not matched to a gene: 7. CDR3 in amino acids: CASSSGTRPYEQFF. CDR3 sequence (DNA): TGTGCCAGCAGCTCCGGGACTAGACCCTATGAGCAGTTCTTC.

The genes are TRBV25-1 and TRBJ2-7; possibly TRBD2 for D (6 bases). The CDR3 loop spans 15 amino acids. CDR1 MGHDK and CDR2 SYGVNS come from the germline V gene. Trimming cost V 4 bases and J 0 bases, with 13 bases left between them. The CDR3 coding sequence is TGTGCCAGCAGTGCACCAGTGGGGGGCTCCTACGAGCAGTACTTC. It encodes CASSAPVGGSYEQYF.

Note on this clone: Other DNA variants within this sample encode the same CDR3. DNA of the CDR3: TGTGCCAGCAGCTTAGCAGGGGGCGACACCGGGGAGCTGTTTTTT. Translation: CASSLAGGDTGELFF. The genes are TRBV7-2 and TRBJ2-2; 7 bases are shared with TRBD1. Germline V gene lookup returns CDR1 SGHTA and CDR2 FQGNSA. V trimming: 0 bases; J trimming: 3 bases; junction bases outside the gene matches: 1. The CDR3 has 15 amino acids.

This chain uses TRBV7-6 with TRBJ2-1; 10 bases map to TRBD2. Germline CDR1 SGHVS, CDR2 FNYEAQ. V lost 8 bases and J lost 5; bases outside the gene matches: 3. The CDR3 consists of 13 residues. This CDR3 reads CASGLAGDNEQFF. The CDR3 DNA reads as TGTGCCAGCGGGCTAGCGGGGGACAATGAGCAGTTCTTC.

This chain uses TRBV4-3 with TRBJ2-7; no clear D. This CDR3 is 14 amino acids long. The germline V gene encodes CDR1 LGHNA and CDR2 YSLEER. Trimming removed 2 bases from V and 3 bases from J, with 11 bases in between. The DNA of the CDR3 is TGCGCCAGCAGCCAATACCCCGGAGTCTACGAGCAGTACTTC. Protein: CASSQYPGVYEQYF.

The V gene is TRBV4-2, the J gene TRBJ2-7; D may be TRBD2 (6 bases). V was trimmed by 0 bases and J by 3 bases, leaving 12 bases between them. Germline values: CDR1 LGHNA, CDR2 YNFKEQ. The CDR3 extends over 15 amino acids. CDR3 in amino acids: CASSQDGGAYYEQYF. DNA of the CDR3: TGTGCCAGCAGCCAAGATGGCGGGGCTTACTACGAGCAGTACTTC.

In this sample, this clone turned up once. This CDR3 reads CASSQDGAWNSPLHF. The CDR3 DNA follows: TGTGCCAGCAGCCAAGATGGGGCCTGGAATTCACCCCTCCACTTT. J is TRBJ1-6 and V is TRBV14; TRBD1 might be the D (5 bases). V was trimmed by 0 bases and J by 7 bases, leaving 10 bases between them. In germline, CDR1 is SGHDN, CDR2 FVKESK. This CDR3 comprises 15 residues.

The rearrangement uses TRBV6-6 and TRBJ1-4; maybe TRBD1 (6 bases). The CDR3 length is 15 residues. Germline-derived CDR1 and CDR2 are MNHNY and SVGAGI (reference sequence). The germline V and J ends were trimmed by 4 bases and 2 bases, with 11 bases remaining between them. CDR3: CASSSPGQTNEKLFF. The DNA of the CDR3 is TGTGCCAGCAGTTCCCCCGGACAGACTAATGAAAAACTGTTTTTT.

V is TRBV5-1 and J is TRBJ2-5; D is uncertain. Germline CDR1 is SGHRS and CDR2 is YFSETQ. The CDR3 is 12 residues long. The V end was cut by 0 bases, the J end by 7 bases, with 7 bases between. The CDR3: CASSLGAGTQYF. CDR3 sequence (DNA): TGCGCCAGCAGCTTGGGGGCCGGGACCCAGTACTTC. The whole variable domain, remainder taken from reference TRBV5-1 and TRBJ2-5, is KAGVTQTPRYLIKTRGQQVTLSCSPISGHRSVSWYQQTPGQGLQFLFEYFSETQRNKGNFPGRFSGRQFSNSRSEMNVSTLELGDSALYLCASSLGAGTQYFGPGTRLLVL.

As regards this clone: One end of the junction varies from germline; a read error may be responsible. The V call is TRBV28, the J call TRBJ2-4, with TRBD1 matching over 11 bases. Germline CDR1 and CDR2: MDHEN and SYDVKM. This CDR3 region has 16 residues. CDR3 region: CASSVTGTGGQNSQYF. DNA of the CDR3: TGTGCCAGCAGTGTAACCGGGACAGGGGGTCAAAACAGTCAGTACTTC.

The chain's CDR3 is CASSSLGAGGHIQYF. The CDR3 nucleotides are TGTGCCAGCAGCTCTCTTGGGGCGGGAGGGCACATTCAGTACTTC. The rearrangement uses TRBV27 and TRBJ2-4; 9 positions match TRBD2. V lost 6 bases, J lost 8 bases, and 11 bases stayed unmatched. CDR3 length: 15 amino acids. CDR1 is MNHEY and CDR2 is SMNVEV in the germline V gene (reference sequence).

The chain couples TRBV6-5 to TRBJ2-7, with 10 bases fitting TRBD2. V was clipped by 6 bases and J by 7 bases; unmatched bases: 12. CDR1 and CDR2 (germline): MNHEY, SVGAGI. This CDR3 is 15 amino acids long. The CDR3 sequence: CASSNSAGGPEEQYF. CDR3 DNA sequence: TGTGCCAGCAGCAACTCAGCGGGAGGGCCGGAAGAGCAGTACTTC.

The rearrangement joins TRBV7-2 to TRBJ2-1, with 9 bases identical to TRBD1. The germline CDR1 and CDR2 sequences are SGHTA and FQGNSA. V was pared by 4 bases and J by 1 base, with 5 bases of the junction left unmatched. The CDR3 extends over 16 amino acids. The chain's CDR3 is CASSSWTGDSYNEQFF. In nucleotides, the CDR3 is TGTGCCAGCAGCTCCTGGACAGGGGATTCCTACAATGAGCAGTTCTTC. The complete variable domain, with remaining parts taken from reference TRBV7-2 and TRBJ2-1, reads GAGVSQSPSNKVTEKGKDVELRCDPISGHTALYWYRQSLGQGLEFLIYFQGNSAPDKSGLPSDRFSAERTGGSVSTLTIQRTQQEDSAVYLCASSSWTGDSYNEQFFGPGTRLTVL.

The V call is TRBV6-1, the J call TRBJ1-1, with D possibly TRBD1 on 5 matching bases. Trimming shortened V by 2 bases and J by 6 bases, and 10 bases separated the two germline ends. CDR1 is MNHNS, CDR2 SASEGT, per germline. The CDR3 sequence is 13 residues long. CDR3 sequence reads: CASSEWGEPEAFF. The CDR3 DNA follows: TGTGCCAGCAGTGAATGGGGGGAGCCTGAAGCTTTCTTT.

The chain joins TRBV18 to TRBJ1-1; TRBD1 matches 7 bases. The CDR3 length is 13 residues. Germline loops: CDR1 KGHSH, CDR2 LQKENI. V dropped 2 bases and J dropped 7; count of bases not matched to a gene: 4. The CDR3 DNA follows: TGTGCCAGCTCACCAGGACAGGCCCTTGAAGCTTTCTTT. Translated, it gives CASSPGQALEAFF.

The J gene is TRBJ1-1, the V gene TRBV20-1; a weak D match, TRBD1 (5 bases). CDR1 is DFQATT and CDR2 is SNEGSKA in the germline V gene (reference sequence). This CDR3 comprises 11 residues. V shed 4 bases and J shed 11 bases, with 14 bases lying between them. CDR3 loop: CSAMGGGNAFF. The DNA of the CDR3 is TGCAGTGCTATGGGGGGTGGGAATGCTTTCTTT.

The genes are TRBV7-9 and TRBJ1-1; 7 nucleotides agree with TRBD1. Trimming at V came to 1 base and at J to 4 bases, leaving 15 bases not matched to a gene. This CDR3 has 18 amino acids. CDR1 is SEHNR, CDR2 FQNEAQ, per germline (reference sequence). CDR3 DNA sequence: TGTGCCAGCAGCTTAGGCGGAGGGGGCAATCTTGTGGTCACTGAAGCTTTCTTT. Translating it yields CASSLGGGGNLVVTEAFF.

This clone was counted once. The gene calls are TRBV7-8 and TRBJ1-1; D is possibly TRBD1 (5 bases). Trimming pared 1 base from V and 4 bases from J, leaving 10 bases between. There are 14 residues in the CDR3. Germline values: CDR1 SGHVS, CDR2 FQNEAQ. This chain's CDR3 is CASSLGGWGTEAFF. Here the CDR3 DNA reads TGTGCCAGCAGCTTAGGGGGCTGGGGCACTGAAGCTTTCTTT. The full variable domain, its missing parts supplied by reference TRBV7-8 and TRBJ1-1, is GAGVSQSPRYKVAKRGQDVALRCDPISGHVSLFWYQQALGQGPEFLTYFQNEAQLDKSGLPSDRFFAERPEGSVSTLKIQRTQQEDSAVYLCASSLGGWGTEAFFGQGTRLTVV.

J is TRBJ1-2 and V is TRBV19, with D unclear. CDR1 LNHDA and CDR2 SQIVND come from the germline V gene (reference sequence). Trimming cost V 6 bases and J 4 bases, with 12 bases left between them. This CDR3 is 13 amino acids long. The DNA for the CDR3 is TGTGCCAGTAGATCGGAGTCAATCTATGGCTACACCTTC. This gives the protein CASRSESIYGYTF. Variable domain in full (rest from reference TRBV19 and TRBJ1-2): DGGITQSPKYLFRKEGQNVTLSCEQNLNHDAMYWYRQDPGQGLRLIYYSQIVNDFQKGDIAEGYSVSREKKESFPLTVTSAQKNPTAFYLCASRSESIYGYTFGSGTRLTVV.

The rearrangement links TRBV5-4 to TRBJ2-3; TRBD1 matches at 8 bases. Trimming at V came to 1 base and at J to 1 base, leaving 8 bases not matched to a gene. This CDR3 has 17 residues. CDR1 and CDR2 (germline): SGHNT, YYREEE (reference sequence). The CDR3 bases are TGTGCCAGCAGCTTGTTGGCAGGGGGCGGTGGCACAGATACGCAGTATTTT. This sequence encodes CASSLLAGGGGTDTQYF.

The chain joins TRBV7-6 to TRBJ1-1, with D possibly being TRBD1 (5 bases). Germline values: CDR1 SGHVS, CDR2 FNYEAQ. V was clipped by 3 bases and J by 2 bases, with 22 bases between them. The CDR3 runs 18 residues. This CDR3 reads CASSFLGGVQGGNTEAFF. The CDR3 region has the DNA TGTGCCAGCAGCTTTTTGGGGGGGGTCCAGGGCGGAAACACTGAAGCTTTCTTT.

CDR3 loop: CASSLTATSTDTQYF. DNA for the CDR3: TGCGCCAGCAGCTTGACAGCTACTAGCACAGATACGCAGTATTTT. This sequence joins TRBV5-1 and TRBJ2-3, with unresolved D. V gave up 1 base and J gave up 0 bases, with 9 bases separating them. The CDR3 spans 15 residues. The germline V gene has CDR1 SGHRS and CDR2 YFSETQ.

This chain connects TRBV7-6 to TRBJ2-5; possibly TRBD2 for D (6 bases). V was clipped by 4 bases and J by 0 bases, with 15 bases between them. Germline CDR1 and CDR2: SGHVS and FNYEAQ. This CDR3 has 16 amino acids. The CDR3 sequence is CASSSQGGDYQETQYF. In nucleotides, the CDR3 is TGTGCCAGCAGCTCCCAGGGTGGGGACTACCAAGAGACCCAGTACTTC.

This clone was seen once. CDR3 loop: CASSYQGGTDTQYF. The CDR3, as DNA: TGTGCCAGCAGTTACCAGGGTGGCACAGATACGCAGTATTTT. The chain recombines TRBV28 with TRBJ2-3, with a weak D call TRBD1 (5 bases). Trimming shortened V by 4 bases and J by 1 base, and 9 bases separated the two germline ends. The CDR3 extends over 14 amino acids. The germline V gene encodes CDR1 MDHEN and CDR2 SYDVKM.